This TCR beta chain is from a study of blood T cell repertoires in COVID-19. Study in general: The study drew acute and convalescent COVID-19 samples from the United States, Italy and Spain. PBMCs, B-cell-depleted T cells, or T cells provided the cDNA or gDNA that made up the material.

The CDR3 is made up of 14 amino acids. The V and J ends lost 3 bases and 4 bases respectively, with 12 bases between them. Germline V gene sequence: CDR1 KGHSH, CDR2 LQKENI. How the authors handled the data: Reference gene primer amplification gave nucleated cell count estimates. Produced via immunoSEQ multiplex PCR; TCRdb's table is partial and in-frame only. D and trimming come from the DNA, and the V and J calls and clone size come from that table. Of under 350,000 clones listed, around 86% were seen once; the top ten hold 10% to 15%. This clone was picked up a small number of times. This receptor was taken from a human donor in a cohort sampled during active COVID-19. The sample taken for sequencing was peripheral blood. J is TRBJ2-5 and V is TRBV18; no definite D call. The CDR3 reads CASSPLSPGETQYF. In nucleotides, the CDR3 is TGTGCCAGCTCACCTTTAAGCCCTGGAGAGACCCAGTACTTC.